The rows below give T cell receptor beta chains drawn from one sample of a study of beta chain features in type 1 diabetes. Data came from immunoSEQ multiplex PCR; TCRdb stores just in-frame clones and leaves some out. In the table there are 40,000 to 50,000 clones, approximately 61% of which are singletons. The sequenced sample consisted of Tregs from blood. The receptors come from a man aged 25 to 40 with type 1 diabetes. Some clones in this sample may be carry-over from other donors' samples. Each CDR3 is given with its conserved first and last residue. Each record gives: V gene, D gene, clone size, J gene, CDR3 DNA, CDR3 protein. A D gene is named only where the DNA matches it firmly. Clone size is given for some rows only: seen once, a few or many times, or a class if the clone is expanded.

>TRBV7-9|TRBD2|few|TRBJ2-1
TGTGCCAGCAGCTTAGGTCAGGGACTAGGCTACAATGAGCAGTTCTTC
CASSLGQGLGYNEQFF
>TRBV2|TRBD1|few|TRBJ1-4
TGTGCCAGCACCGGGACAGGGGAAAAACTGTTTTTT
CASTGTGEKLFF
>TRBV5-1|TRBD1|-|TRBJ1-6
TGCGCCAGCAGGCCCCTACAGGGGAAGAATTCACCCCTCCACTTT
CASRPLQGKNSPLHF
>TRBV9|-|-|TRBJ2-3
TGTGCCAGCAGCGTAGGACGCGGGACGGCTAGCACAGATACGCAGTATTTT
CASSVGRGTASTDTQYF
>TRBV4-2|TRBD1|-|TRBJ2-5
TGTGCCAGCAGCCAAGGGTACAGGGGGATAGAAGAGACCCAGTACTTC
CASSQGYRGIEETQYF
>TRBV5-1|-|-|TRBJ2-3
TGCGCCAGCAGCTCTAGCCAAGCAGATACGCAGTATTTT
CASSSSQADTQYF
>TRBV2|-|-|TRBJ1-2
TGTGCCAGCAGTGACAGGGACTTCTATGGCTACACCTTC
CASSDRDFYGYTF
>TRBV10-3|-|-|TRBJ2-7
TGTGCCATCAGTGAGTCGCGGGACGTGTACTACGAGCAGTACTTC
CAISESRDVYYEQYF
>TRBV6-6|TRBD1|-|TRBJ1-6
TGTGCCAGCAGTTATTCACAGGGGGCTAGCCCGTCACCCCTCCACTTT
CASSYSQGASPSPLHF
>TRBV11-1|-|-|TRBJ2-1
TGTGCCAGCAGCCCCAACATCGACAATGAGCAGTTCTTC
CASSPNIDNEQFF
>TRBV5-4|TRBD2|-|TRBJ2-3
TGTGCCAGCAGTTTCCCGGGGGGTGGGACGCAGTATTTT
CASSFPGGGTQYF
>TRBV5-5|TRBD2|-|TRBJ2-1
TGTGCCAGCAGCTTGTTCCGAGTCGGGGGGAGAGATGAGCAGTTCTTC
CASSLFRVGGRDEQFF
>TRBV7-3|TRBD2|-|TRBJ2-3
TGTGCCAGCAGCCGTTCTCTAGCGGGGGCATCAGATACGCAGTATTTT
CASSRSLAGASDTQYF
>TRBV5-1|-|-|TRBJ2-1
TGCGCCAGCAGCTTGGGCTCTGGGGGGGCGTATAATGAGCAGTTCTTC
CASSLGSGGAYNEQFF